The 3 T cell receptor beta chains presented below share a single source sample, sequenced in a study of T cells in Graves' hyperthyroidism and ophthalmopathy. The investigators amplified TCR beta CDR3 regions from RNA transcripts. In the first-round RT-PCR of the TCR CDR3, the HTBI primer set was used. Via MiXCR, TCRdb re-called the multiplex PCR reads, giving one row per CDR3 protein. Of about 600,000 distinct CDR3 sequences listed, roughly a sixth were seen once; the top ten hold roughly 3%. Sequencing was performed on blood. These receptors all stem from a woman aged 35 to 49 with Graves' ophthalmopathy.

This clonotype was picked up many times. The chain couples TRBV20-1 to TRBJ2-3; the D gene is possibly TRBD2 (6 bases). This CDR3 region has 12 residues. V lost 5 bases and J 3 bases, leaving 9 bases between the germline ends. Germline CDR1 reads DFQATT; CDR2 reads SNEGSKA (reference sequence). This chain's CDR3 is CSAPRGTDTQYF. CDR3 sequence (DNA): TGCAGTGCTCCGCGGGGAACAGATACGCAGTATTTT.

A word on this clonotype: Just one base apart from a much larger clone, this may be a read error. The DNA of the CDR3 is TGCAGTGCTAGAGGGACGGTTGACACTGAAGCTTCCTTT. Translated: CSARGTVDTEASF. The V call is TRBV20-1, the J call TRBJ1-1; no clear D gene. CDR1 is DFQATT and CDR2 is SNEGSKA in the germline V gene (reference sequence). This CDR3 comprises 13 residues.

In this sample, this clonotype turned up a few times. V is TRBV12-3 or TRBV12-4 and J is TRBJ2-7; 10 bases agree with TRBD1. The J segment lost 6 bases and the V segment lost 4 bases, leaving 6 bases of the junction unmatched. The CDR3 is 14 amino acids. The CDR3 sequence is CASSSTGGKIEQYF. The CDR3 DNA follows: TGTGCCAGCAGTTCGACAGGGGGCAAAATCGAGCAGTACTTC.